These 26 T cell receptor beta chains came from one sample sequenced in a study of Graves' ophthalmopathy and Graves' hyperthyroidism. CDR3 regions of TCR beta were amplified from RNA transcripts. RT-PCR with HTBI primers came first, then second-round multiplex PCR. TCRdb fed the multiplex PCR reads into MiXCR, producing one record per CDR3 protein. The sample lists more than 45,000 distinct CDR3 sequences, about 50% occurring once. Sequenced: peripheral blood. Receptors were obtained from an adult man with Graves' ophthalmopathy.

The rearrangement joins TRBV20-1 to TRBJ1-5; D unclear. CDR1 and CDR2 (germline): DFQATT, SNEGSKA (reference sequence). The length of the CDR3 is 13 residues. V lost 3 bases and J lost 0, with 6 bases in between. The CDR3 region is CSASQDSNQPQHF. CDR3 coding DNA: TGCAGTGCTAGCCAGGATAGCAATCAGCCCCAGCATTTT.

For this clonotype: At one boundary the junction diverges from the germline segment, which might be a read error. The gene calls are TRBV9 and TRBJ2-5, with TRBD1 matching 7 bases. This CDR3 is built from 15 residues. The V gene's germline CDR1 is SGDLS and CDR2 YYNGEE. The CDR3 DNA reads as TGTGCCAGTAGCACCCCCGGGACAGAACAAGAGACCCAGTGCTTC. Encoded protein: CASSTPGTEQETQCF. Combining the CDR3 with reference TRBV9 and TRBJ2-5 gives the whole variable domain DSGVTQTPKHLITATGQRVTLRCSPRSGDLSVYWYQQSLDQGLQFLIQYYNGEERAKGNILERFSAQQFPDLHSELNLSSLELGDSALYFCASSTPGTEQETQCFGPGTRLLVL.

This clonotype showed up just a few times. V and J are TRBV7-2 and TRBJ1-1; TRBD1 is a possible D gene (5 bases). Trimming removed 5 bases at V and 5 bases at J, with 15 bases between. CDR1 is SGHTA and CDR2 is FQGNSA in the germline V gene. There are 14 residues in the CDR3. The CDR3 DNA reads TGTGCCAGCAGCCCGCAGGGTGCCAGAACTGAAGCTTTCTTT. Translation: CASSPQGARTEAFF.

This clonotype was seen only a few times. The chain employs TRBV19 and TRBJ1-6; TRBD1 matches 9 bases. CDR3 length: 12 residues. Germline assignment: CDR1 LNHDA and CDR2 SQIVND (reference sequence). V lost 8 bases to trimming and J lost 7 bases; unmatched junction nucleotides: 0. CDR3 DNA: TGTGCCAGTGGGACAGGGAATTCACCCCTCCACTTT. Translating it yields CASGTGNSPLHF.

This clonotype appeared many times. The rearrangement links TRBV20-1 to TRBJ2-2; 8 bases match TRBD1. CDR3 size: 15 residues. The ends lost 7 bases at V and 2 bases at J; junction bases unmatched: 9. The germline gives CDR1 DFQATT, CDR2 SNEGSKA (reference sequence). The CDR3 region has the DNA TGCAGTGGATTGCCGACAGGGGCTAACACCGGGGAGCTGTTTTTT. This encodes CSGLPTGANTGELFF.

A note on this clonotype: The junction does not match germline at one end; this may be a read error. CDR3 DNA sequence: TGCAGTGCTAGAGGGGTGGGGGCTTGGGAAGAACTGTTTTTC. Its translation: CSARGVGAWEELFF. The chain joins TRBV20-1 to TRBJ1-4, with a weak D call TRBD1 (6 bases). CDR3 length: 14 amino acids. Germline V gives CDR1 DFQATT, CDR2 SNEGSKA (reference sequence).

This clonotype was detected ten times or more. CDR3 nucleotides: TGCGCCAGCAGTGCGGGAAGGGGGGGACGGGACACTGAAGCTTTCTTT. This sequence encodes CASSAGRGGRDTEAFF. J is TRBJ1-1 and V is TRBV10-1; the D gene is possibly TRBD1 (6 bases). Germline V gene lookup returns CDR1 WNHNN and CDR2 SYGVQD (reference sequence). CDR3 length: 16 amino acids. With 4 bases removed from V and 3 bases from J, the gap between germline ends came to 18 bases.

This clonotype was counted ten times or more. V and J are TRBV6-2 or TRBV6-3 and TRBJ2-7, with 9 bases matching TRBD1. The CDR3 is 15 residues long. In germline, CDR1 is MNHEY, CDR2 SVGEGT. V shed 0 bases and J 1 base; nucleotides not matched to a gene: 1. CDR3 nucleotides: TGTGCCAGCAGTTACTCGGGACAGGGATCCTACGAGCAGTACTTC. Translation gives CASSYSGQGSYEQYF.

V and J are TRBV7-9 and TRBJ2-7, with 8 bases identical to TRBD2. Germline CDR1 is SEHNR and CDR2 is FQNEAQ (reference sequence). V lost 7 bases, J lost 3 bases, and 8 bases stayed unmatched. The CDR3 loop spans 14 amino acids. The CDR3 is CASTLGAGDYEQYF. In nucleotides, the CDR3 is TGTGCCAGCACCCTGGGAGCGGGAGACTACGAGCAGTACTTC.

Remarks on this clonotype: At one end, the junction sequence differs from germline, possibly due to a read error. This chain links TRBV10-3 with TRBJ2-1; 10 nucleotides match TRBD2. The CDR3 covers 16 residues. In germline, CDR1 is ENHRY, CDR2 SYGVKD. DNA for the CDR3: TGTGCCATCAGTGAGTCGCGACTAGCGGGTTACAATGGGCAGTTCTTC. It specifies CAISESRLAGYNGQFF.

This clonotype was found many times. The V call is TRBV7-3, the J call TRBJ1-1, with D hard to call. The germline gives CDR1 SGHTA, CDR2 FQGTGA. The CDR3 runs 14 residues. V shed 1 base and J shed 1 base, with 7 bases lying between them. Here the CDR3 DNA reads TGTGCCAGCAGCTTAAATGCGGGGAACACTGAAGCTTTCTTT. It is translated as CASSLNAGNTEAFF.

Points on this clonotype: Relative to the germline gene, one junction end is altered; a read error may explain this. This chain uses TRBV29-1 with TRBJ1-1, with D possibly TRBD1 on 5 matching bases. CDR1 SQVTM and CDR2 ANQGSEA come from the germline V gene. The CDR3 has 12 amino acids. The CDR3 sequence: CSDVQGDTEALF. The CDR3 DNA reads TGCAGCGATGTTCAGGGAGACACTGAAGCTCTCTTT.

On this clonotype itself: No conserved phenylalanine or tryptophan ends this CDR3, so it is likely a read error. This sequence joins TRBV3-1 and TRBJ1-4; 9 bases fit TRBD1. Germline V CDR1 and CDR2: LGHDT, YNNKEL (reference sequence). The junction had 2 bases not matched to a gene; V was cut back by 3 bases and J by 3 bases. This CDR3 spans 15 amino acids. The CDR3 loop is CASSQRQGANEKLFL. CDR3 nucleotide sequence: TGTGCCAGCAGCCAGAGACAGGGGGCTAATGAAAAACTGTTTTTG.

At least ten counts were recorded for this clonotype. The rearrangement uses TRBV20-1 and TRBJ2-3, with TRBD1 matching over 7 bases. CDR3 length: 16 residues. The junction had 9 bases not matched to a gene; V was cut back by 2 bases and J by 1 base. The germline V gene has CDR1 DFQATT and CDR2 SNEGSKA (reference sequence). CDR3 loop: CSARSPAQGGTDTQYF. The CDR3 DNA follows: TGCAGTGCTAGATCCCCCGCGCAGGGGGGCACAGATACGCAGTATTTT.

This chain uses TRBV14 with TRBJ2-3; D gene unclear. The CDR3 is 15 amino acids. Germline CDR1 and CDR2: SGHDN and FVKESK. V lost 8 bases and J lost 2, with 17 bases in between. The CDR3 loop is CASLPPGRATDTQYF. The CDR3 DNA sequence: TGTGCCAGCTTACCACCGGGCAGAGCCACAGATACGCAGTATTTT. The entire variable domain, with the rest obtained from reference TRBV14 and TRBJ2-3, is as follows: EAGVTQFPSHSVIEKGQTVTLRCDPISGHDNLYWYRRVMGKEIKFLLHFVKESKQDESGMPNNRFLAERTGGTYSTLKVQPAELEDSGVYFCASLPPGRATDTQYFGPGTRLTVL.

The sample holds a few counts of this clonotype. The rearrangement joins TRBV30 to TRBJ2-2; TRBD2 matches 7 bases. The CDR3 has 15 amino acids. The V and J ends lost 5 bases and 1 base, in that order; junction bases with no gene match: 7. Looked up from germline, CDR1 is GTSNPN and CDR2 is SVGIG (reference sequence). DNA of the CDR3: TGTGCCTGGTGTATTGGGAGGGGGAACACCGGGGAGCTGTTTTTT. It codes for CAWCIGRGNTGELFF.

This clonotype was counted many times. Mismatch with germline at one junction end may stem from a read error. The gene calls are TRBV6-6 and TRBJ1-2; TRBD1 aligns across 8 bases. Germline V lookup: CDR1 MNHNY, CDR2 SVGAGI (reference sequence). This CDR3 has 15 amino acids. The chain's CDR3 is CASNYGQGMNYGYTF. The DNA of the CDR3 is TGTGCCAGCAATTACGGACAGGGCATGAACTATGGCTACACCTTC.

The chain couples TRBV12-5 to TRBJ2-5, with 7 nucleotides matching TRBD1. Germline CDR1 is LGHNT and CDR2 is FRNRAP. This CDR3 region has 14 residues. CDR3 nucleotide sequence: TGTGCCAGCAGTTTGACAGGGAGCAATCAGCCCCAGTACTTC. This translates into CASSLTGSNQPQYF.

This clonotype appeared many times. This chain joins TRBV12-3 or TRBV12-4 and TRBJ1-4, with no clear D. The CDR3 spans 14 residues. The V end was cut by 2 bases, the J end by 8 bases, with 12 bases between. The CDR3 loop is CASSLRQVGEKLFF. The DNA for the CDR3 is TGTGCCAGCAGTTTAAGGCAGGTTGGGGAAAAACTGTTTTTT.

V and J are TRBV15 and TRBJ2-3; 7 bases fit TRBD1. This CDR3 comprises 15 residues. Germline CDR1 reads LNHNV; CDR2 reads YYDKDF (reference sequence). V shed 8 bases, J shed 2 bases, and the junction held 10 bases outside the gene matches. In DNA, the CDR3 is TGTGCCACCCGTCACAGGGGAGCCTACACAGATACGCAGTATTTT. It encodes CATRHRGAYTDTQYF.

This CDR3 reads CASSSRDRGQVEKLFF. The CDR3 DNA is TGTGCCAGCAGCTCCCGGGACAGGGGGCAAGTTGAAAAACTGTTTTTT. The V gene is TRBV7-9, the J gene TRBJ1-4; TRBD1 matches at 12 bases. Germline CDR1 is SEHNR and CDR2 is FQNEAQ (reference sequence). This CDR3 has 16 amino acids. J lost 7 bases, V lost 4 bases, and 7 bases had no gene match.

V gene TRBV7-9 combines with J gene TRBJ1-3; a weak D match, TRBD1 (5 bases). The CDR3 covers 15 residues. CDR1 and CDR2 (germline): SEHNR, FQNEAQ (reference sequence). V was shortened by 1 base and J by 2 bases, with 9 bases between the two germline ends. The CDR3 DNA reads as TGTGCCAGCAGCTTAGTGGCAGGGACTGGAAACACCATATATTTT. It yields the protein CASSLVAGTGNTIYF.

The V and J genes are TRBV10-1 and TRBJ2-3, with 7 bases that match TRBD2. Germline V CDR1 and CDR2: WNHNN, SYGVQD (reference sequence). The junction had 1 base not matched to a gene; V was cut back by 1 base and J by 0 bases. CDR3 length: 15 residues. The CDR3 loop is CASSECSGSTDTQYF. Here the CDR3 DNA reads TGCGCCAGCAGTGAGTGTAGCGGGAGCACAGATACGCAGTATTTT.

This clonotype was recorded many times. This may be a read error, as it is one base from a much larger clone. The gene calls are TRBV5-8 and TRBJ2-5, with D possibly TRBD2 on 6 matching bases. V was clipped by 0 bases and J by 2 bases, with 11 bases between them. The CDR3 has 15 amino acids. Germline lookup yields CDR1 SGHTS and CDR2 YDEGEE. DNA for the CDR3: TGTGCCAGCAGCTTGGCCGGGAGTGAGCAAGAGACCCAGTACTTC. Protein product: CASSLAGSEQETQYF.

A note on this clonotype: A junction boundary mismatches the germline segment, possibly from a read error. The CDR3 sequence is CASSLAGTSNTGELCF. The CDR3 DNA reads TGTGCCAGTAGCTTGGCTGGGACATCGAACACCGGGGAGCTGTGTTTT. The genes are TRBV7-9 and TRBJ2-2; tentatively, D is TRBD1 (6 bases). CDR3 length equals 16 residues. Germline V gene sequence: CDR1 SEHNR, CDR2 FQNEAQ (reference sequence).

The rearrangement joins TRBV5-1 to TRBJ1-1; 8 bases line up with TRBD1. V lost 3 bases to trimming and J lost 0 bases; unmatched junction nucleotides: 4. Germline V gene data show CDR1 as SGHRS and CDR2 as YFSETQ. This CDR3 comprises 15 residues. CDR3 loop: CASSSLTGVNTEAFF. The CDR3 DNA reads TGCGCCAGCAGCTCATTGACAGGGGTGAACACTGAAGCTTTCTTT.